This record covers a single TCR beta chain. Its antigen is as yet unknown. The germline gives CDR1 SGHRS, CDR2 YFSETQ. This CDR3 comprises 18 residues. With 1 base removed from V and 2 bases from J, the gap between germline ends came to 20 bases. The PCR made use of 60 Vbeta and 13 Jbeta primers. Generated by immunoSEQ multiplex PCR, the TCRdb table keeps only in-frame clones and is missing some. The sample consists of under 150,000 clones, around three quarters of them appearing once. This record belongs to a study of cytomegalovirus exposure and HLA in healthy donors. Study-wide results and caveats: In vitro work confirmed that a few CMV-associated chains recognize CMV antigens. Earlier analysis looked at TCR beta V segments, and most were productive about 90% or about 30% of the time.

The TCR comes from a woman aged 55 to 70 in good health and CMV-seropositive. Sequencing was performed on PBMCs. V is TRBV5-1 and J is TRBJ2-3; D remains ambiguous. Here the CDR3 DNA reads TGCGCCAGCAGCTTGTCGGCACAGTCCCTATCTTTCACAGATACGCAGTATTTT. Translating it yields CASSLSAQSLSFTDTQYF.